Sequencing of this TCR beta chain was carried out in a study of technical replicates of blood from four donors. The V end lost 4 bases, the J end lost 6 bases, and 10 bases lay between the germline ends. Germline loops: CDR1 MNHNS, CDR2 SASEGT. The CDR3 is made up of 13 amino acids. Sequencing used immunoSEQ multiplex PCR; TCRdb keeps in-frame clones, though not all of them. The sample shows 80,000 to 90,000 clones, around 94% of them seen only once. The sample comprised T cells isolated from PBMCs. The gene calls are TRBV6-1 and TRBJ2-1; perhaps TRBD2 as D (5 bases). This TCR was sampled from a human donor in good health. CDR3 residues: CASSGTRFNEQFF. The CDR3 DNA is TGTGCCAGCAGTGGAACTAGGTTCAATGAGCAGTTCTTC.